This T cell receptor beta chain was found in a study of T-cell memory formation after mild COVID-19. Turning to the study itself: Clusters of TCRs were largely donor specific. Findings of the study overall: Specificity for SARS-CoV-2 was not confirmed among the second-wave clones peaking on day 37. Pre-infection memory held some responding clones, suggesting pre-existing cross-reactive T cells responded.

CDR1 and CDR2 (germline): SGDLS, YYNGEE. CDR3 length: 12 amino acids. The V and J ends lost 0 bases and 8 bases respectively, with 6 bases between them. Libraries for TCRalpha and TCRbeta carried sample barcodes and unique molecular identifiers via 5'RACE. TCRdb re-derived calls from the 5' RACE reads in MiXCR, one entry per CDR3 protein. The table has a few hundred thousand distinct CDR3 sequences, approximately 21% seen once. As for this clonotype: No antigen is known for it.

The sequencing input was PBMCs or a T cell subset sorted from them (not recorded which). This receptor was taken from an adult woman who had mild COVID-19 (a few samples of this study predate the infection). Cell type and time point are not known. The chain links TRBV9 to TRBJ2-1; possibly TRBD2 for D (5 bases). The CDR3 coding sequence is TGTGCCAGCAGCGTAGTTAGCGATGAGCAGTTCTTC. The encoded protein is CASSVVSDEQFF.